The following is a T cell receptor beta chain sequence with its context. The CDR3 length is 17 residues. The germline V gene has CDR1 SGDLS and CDR2 YYNGEE. V lost 0 bases to trimming and J lost 0 bases; unmatched junction nucleotides: 5. In the study's own analysis: Researchers report that nucleated cell counts were estimated from reference gene primer amplification. The repertoire was sequenced with immunoSEQ multiplex PCR; TCRdb's copy has only in-frame clones and lacks some. That table is the source of V, J and clone size, and D and trimming were worked out from the DNA. The sample lists under 250,000 clones, roughly 84% occurring once. This entry comes from a study of blood T cell repertoires in COVID-19. In the study overall: Spain, Italy and the United States supplied samples that represented acute and convalescent COVID-19.

The origin of this receptor is a man in his forties or fifties with active or convalescent COVID-19. The chain combines TRBV9 with TRBJ1-3; 8 bases are shared with TRBD1. The sequenced material came from peripheral blood. This CDR3 is CASSVGQGPISGNTIYF. CDR3 coding DNA: TGTGCCAGCAGCGTAGGACAGGGGCCGATCTCTGGAAACACCATATATTTT. Full variable domain (missing parts from reference TRBV9 and TRBJ1-3): DSGVTQTPKHLITATGQRVTLRCSPRSGDLSVYWYQQSLDQGLQFLIQYYNGEERAKGNILERFSAQQFPDLHSELNLSSLELGDSALYFCASSVGQGPISGNTIYFGEGSWLTVV.